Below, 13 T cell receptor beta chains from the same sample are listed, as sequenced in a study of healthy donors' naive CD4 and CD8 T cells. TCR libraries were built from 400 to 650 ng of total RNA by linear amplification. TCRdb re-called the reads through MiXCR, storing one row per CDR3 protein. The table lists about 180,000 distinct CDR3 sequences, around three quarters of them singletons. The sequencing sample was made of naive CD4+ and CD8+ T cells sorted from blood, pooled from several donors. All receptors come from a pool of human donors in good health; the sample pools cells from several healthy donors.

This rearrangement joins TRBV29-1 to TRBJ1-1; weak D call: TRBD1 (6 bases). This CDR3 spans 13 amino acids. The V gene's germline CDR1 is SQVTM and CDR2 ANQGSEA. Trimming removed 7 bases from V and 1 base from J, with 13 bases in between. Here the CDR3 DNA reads TGCAGCGGTGAGGAGGACAGGAACACTGAAGCTTTCTTT. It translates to CSGEEDRNTEAFF. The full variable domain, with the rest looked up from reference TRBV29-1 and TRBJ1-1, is SAVISQKPSRDICQRGTSLTIQCQVDSQVTMMFWYRQQPGQSLTLIATANQGSEATYESGFVIDKFPISRPNLTFSTLTVSNMSPEDSSIYLCSGEEDRNTEAFFGQGTRLTVV.

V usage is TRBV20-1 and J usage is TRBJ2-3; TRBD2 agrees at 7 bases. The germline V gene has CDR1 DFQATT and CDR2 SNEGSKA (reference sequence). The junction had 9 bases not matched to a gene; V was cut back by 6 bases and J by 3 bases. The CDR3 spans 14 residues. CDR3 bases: TGCAGTGCCTCCCCGCGGGAGAGAACAGATACGCAGTATTTT. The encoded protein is CSASPRERTDTQYF.

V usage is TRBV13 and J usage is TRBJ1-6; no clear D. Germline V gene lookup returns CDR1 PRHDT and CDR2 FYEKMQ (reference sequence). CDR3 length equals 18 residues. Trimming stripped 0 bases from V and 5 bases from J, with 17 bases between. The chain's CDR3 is CASSLGLGLTADNSPLHF. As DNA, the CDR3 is TGTGCCAGCAGCTTAGGCCTCGGCCTCACCGCGGATAATTCACCCCTCCACTTT.

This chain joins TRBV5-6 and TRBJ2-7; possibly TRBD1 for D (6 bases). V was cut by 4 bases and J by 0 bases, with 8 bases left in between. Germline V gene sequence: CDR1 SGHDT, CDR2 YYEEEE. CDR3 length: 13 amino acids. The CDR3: CASSQGFSYEQYV. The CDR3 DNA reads TGTGCCAGCAGCCAGGGGTTCTCCTACGAGCAGTACGTC.

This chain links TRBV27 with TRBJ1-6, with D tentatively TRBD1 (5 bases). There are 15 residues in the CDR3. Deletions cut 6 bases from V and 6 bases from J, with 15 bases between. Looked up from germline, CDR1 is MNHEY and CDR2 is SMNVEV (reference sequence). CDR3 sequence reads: CASSQRGRANSPLHF. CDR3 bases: TGTGCCAGCAGCCAGAGGGGAAGGGCTAATTCACCCCTCCACTTT.

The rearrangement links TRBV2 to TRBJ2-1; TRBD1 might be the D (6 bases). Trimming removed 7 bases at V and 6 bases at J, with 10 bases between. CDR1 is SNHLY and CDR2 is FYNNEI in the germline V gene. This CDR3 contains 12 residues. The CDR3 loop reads CASTWTANEQFF. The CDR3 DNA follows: TGTGCCAGCACCTGGACAGCCAATGAGCAGTTCTTC.

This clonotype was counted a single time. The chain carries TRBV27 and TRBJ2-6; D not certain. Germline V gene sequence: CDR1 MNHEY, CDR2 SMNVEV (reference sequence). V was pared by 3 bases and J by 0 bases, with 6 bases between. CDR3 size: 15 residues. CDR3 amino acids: CASSFDYSGANVLTF. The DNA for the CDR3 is TGTGCCAGCAGTTTCGATTACTCTGGGGCCAACGTCCTGACTTTC.

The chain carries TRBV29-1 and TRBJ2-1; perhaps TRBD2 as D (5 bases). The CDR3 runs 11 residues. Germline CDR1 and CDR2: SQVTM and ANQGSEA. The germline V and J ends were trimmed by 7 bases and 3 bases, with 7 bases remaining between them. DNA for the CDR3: TGCAGCGGGACTCACTACAATGAGCAGTTCTTC. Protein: CSGTHYNEQFF.

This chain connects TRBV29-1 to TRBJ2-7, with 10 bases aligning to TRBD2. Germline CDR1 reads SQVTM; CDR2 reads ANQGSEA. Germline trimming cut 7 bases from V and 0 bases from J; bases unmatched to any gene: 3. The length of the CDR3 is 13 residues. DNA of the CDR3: TGCAGCGGGCTAGCGGGAGACTCCTACGAGCAGTACTTC. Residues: CSGLAGDSYEQYF.

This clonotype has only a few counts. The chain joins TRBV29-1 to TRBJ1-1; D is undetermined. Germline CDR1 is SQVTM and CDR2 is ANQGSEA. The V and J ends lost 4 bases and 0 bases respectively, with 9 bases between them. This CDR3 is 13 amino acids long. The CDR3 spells CSVGEIMNTEAFF. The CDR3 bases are TGCAGCGTTGGGGAAATCATGAACACTGAAGCTTTCTTT.

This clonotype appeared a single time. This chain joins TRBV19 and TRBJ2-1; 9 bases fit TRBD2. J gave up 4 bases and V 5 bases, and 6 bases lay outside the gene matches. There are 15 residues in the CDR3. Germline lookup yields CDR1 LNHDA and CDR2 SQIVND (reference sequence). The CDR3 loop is CASSLRLAEYNEQFF. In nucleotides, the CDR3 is TGTGCCAGTAGTCTCCGACTAGCGGAATACAATGAGCAGTTCTTC.

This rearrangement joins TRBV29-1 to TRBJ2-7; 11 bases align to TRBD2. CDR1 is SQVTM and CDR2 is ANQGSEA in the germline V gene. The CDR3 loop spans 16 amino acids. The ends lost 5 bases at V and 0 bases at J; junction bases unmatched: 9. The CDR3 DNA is TGCAGCGTTCAAGGGACTAGCGGAGGAAACTCCTACGAGCAGTACTTC. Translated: CSVQGTSGGNSYEQYF.

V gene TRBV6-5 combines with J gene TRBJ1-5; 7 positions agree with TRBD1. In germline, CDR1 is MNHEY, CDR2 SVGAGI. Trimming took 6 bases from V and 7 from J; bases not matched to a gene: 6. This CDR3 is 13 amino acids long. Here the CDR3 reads CASSLTGSQPQHF. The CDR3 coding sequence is TGTGCCAGCAGCCTGACAGGGAGCCAGCCCCAGCATTTT.